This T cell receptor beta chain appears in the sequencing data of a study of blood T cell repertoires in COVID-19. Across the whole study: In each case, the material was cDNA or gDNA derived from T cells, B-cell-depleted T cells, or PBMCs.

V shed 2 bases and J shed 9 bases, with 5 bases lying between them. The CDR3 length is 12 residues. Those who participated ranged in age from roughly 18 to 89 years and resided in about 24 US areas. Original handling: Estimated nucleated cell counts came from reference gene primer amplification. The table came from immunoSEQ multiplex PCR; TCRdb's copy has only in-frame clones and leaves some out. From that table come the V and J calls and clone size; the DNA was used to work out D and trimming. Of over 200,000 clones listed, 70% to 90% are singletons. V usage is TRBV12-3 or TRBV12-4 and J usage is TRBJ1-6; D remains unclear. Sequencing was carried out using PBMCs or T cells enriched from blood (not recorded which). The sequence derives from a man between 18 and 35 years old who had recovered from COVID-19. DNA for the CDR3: TGTGCCAGCAGTTTATTCAGTTCACCCCTCCACTTT. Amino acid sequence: CASSLFSSPLHF.